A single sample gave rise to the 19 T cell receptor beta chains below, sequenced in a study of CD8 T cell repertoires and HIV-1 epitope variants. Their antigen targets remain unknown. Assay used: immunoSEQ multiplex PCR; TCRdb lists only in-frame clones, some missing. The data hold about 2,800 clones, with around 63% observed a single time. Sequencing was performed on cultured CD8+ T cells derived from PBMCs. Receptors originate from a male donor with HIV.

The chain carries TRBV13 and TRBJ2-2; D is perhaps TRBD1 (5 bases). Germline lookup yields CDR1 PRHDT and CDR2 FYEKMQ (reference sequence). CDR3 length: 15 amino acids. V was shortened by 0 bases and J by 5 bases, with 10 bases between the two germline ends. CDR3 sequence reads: CASSLGRQGTGELFF. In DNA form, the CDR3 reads TGTGCCAGCAGCTTAGGCCGGCAGGGTACCGGGGAGCTGTTTTTT.

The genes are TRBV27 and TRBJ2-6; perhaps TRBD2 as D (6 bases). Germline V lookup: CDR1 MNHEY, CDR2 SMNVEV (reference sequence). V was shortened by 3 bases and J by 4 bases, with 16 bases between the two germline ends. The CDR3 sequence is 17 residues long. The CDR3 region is CASSFRGALAGANVLTF. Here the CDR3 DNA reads TGTGCCAGCAGTTTCAGAGGGGCCCTAGCGGGGGCCAACGTCCTGACTTTC.

CDR3 region: CAWTKGVTGELFF. CDR3 nucleotides: TGTGCCTGGACAAAAGGGGTAACCGGGGAGCTGTTTTTT. The chain couples TRBV30 to TRBJ2-2; a possible D gene is TRBD1 (5 bases). The CDR3 sequence is 13 residues long. The germline V gene encodes CDR1 GTSNPN and CDR2 SVGIG (reference sequence). V gave up 4 bases and J gave up 5 bases, with 11 bases separating them.

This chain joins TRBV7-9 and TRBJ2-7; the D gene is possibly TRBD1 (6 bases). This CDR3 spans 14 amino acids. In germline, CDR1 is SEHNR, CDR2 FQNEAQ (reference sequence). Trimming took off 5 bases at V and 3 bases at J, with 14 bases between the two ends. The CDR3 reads CASSPDSQIYEQYF. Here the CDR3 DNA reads TGTGCCAGCAGCCCGGACAGCCAGATCTACGAGCAGTACTTC.

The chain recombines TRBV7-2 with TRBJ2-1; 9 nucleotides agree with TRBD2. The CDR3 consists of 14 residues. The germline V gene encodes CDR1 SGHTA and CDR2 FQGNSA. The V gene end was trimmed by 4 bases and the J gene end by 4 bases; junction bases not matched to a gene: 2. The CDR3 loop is CASSSGLAYNEQFF. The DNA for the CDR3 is TGTGCCAGCAGCTCTGGACTAGCGTACAATGAGCAGTTCTTC.

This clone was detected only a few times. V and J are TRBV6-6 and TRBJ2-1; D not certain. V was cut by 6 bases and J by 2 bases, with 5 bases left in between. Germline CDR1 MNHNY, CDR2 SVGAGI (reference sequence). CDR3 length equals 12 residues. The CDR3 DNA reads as TGTGCCAGCAGCCGACCCTACAATGAGCAGTTCTTC. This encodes CASSRPYNEQFF.

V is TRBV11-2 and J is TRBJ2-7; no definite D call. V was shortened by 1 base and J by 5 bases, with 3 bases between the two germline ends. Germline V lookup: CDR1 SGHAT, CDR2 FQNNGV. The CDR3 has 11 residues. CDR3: CASSLGNEQYF. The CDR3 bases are TGTGCCAGCAGCTTAGGCAACGAGCAGTACTTC.

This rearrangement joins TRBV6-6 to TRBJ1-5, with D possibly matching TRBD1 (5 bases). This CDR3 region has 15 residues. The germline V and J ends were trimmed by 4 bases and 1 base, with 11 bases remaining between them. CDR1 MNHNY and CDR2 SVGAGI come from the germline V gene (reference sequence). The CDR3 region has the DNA TGTGCCAGCAGTTCCCGGGGGGACAGCAATCAGCCCCAGCATTTT. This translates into CASSSRGDSNQPQHF.

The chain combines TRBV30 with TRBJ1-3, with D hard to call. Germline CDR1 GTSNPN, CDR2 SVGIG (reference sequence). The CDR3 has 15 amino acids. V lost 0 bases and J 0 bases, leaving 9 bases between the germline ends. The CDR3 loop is CAWSVDSSSGNTIYF. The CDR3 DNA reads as TGTGCCTGGAGTGTAGACTCCAGCTCTGGAAACACCATATATTTT.

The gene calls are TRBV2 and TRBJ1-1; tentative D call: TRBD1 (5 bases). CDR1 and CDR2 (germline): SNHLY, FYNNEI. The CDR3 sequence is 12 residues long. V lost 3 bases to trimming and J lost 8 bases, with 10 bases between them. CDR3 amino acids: CASSEGLLEAFF. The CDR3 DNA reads TGTGCCAGCAGTGAGGGACTTCTAGAAGCTTTCTTT.

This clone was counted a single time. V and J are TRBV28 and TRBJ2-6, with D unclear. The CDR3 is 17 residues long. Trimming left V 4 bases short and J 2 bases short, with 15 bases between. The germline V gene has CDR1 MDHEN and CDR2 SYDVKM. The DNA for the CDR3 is TGTGCCAGCAGTTCCCCTCGTGAGTTACCTGGGGCCAACGTCCTGACTTTC. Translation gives CASSSPRELPGANVLTF.

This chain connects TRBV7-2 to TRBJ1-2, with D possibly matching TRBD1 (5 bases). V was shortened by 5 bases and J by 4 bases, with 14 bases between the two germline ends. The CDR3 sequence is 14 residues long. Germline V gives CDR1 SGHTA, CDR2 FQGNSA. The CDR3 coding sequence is TGTGCCAGCAGCCCTCGGGGTGGGGGCTATGGCTACACCTTC. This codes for CASSPRGGGYGYTF. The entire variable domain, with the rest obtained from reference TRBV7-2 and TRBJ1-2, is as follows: GAGVSQSPSNKVTEKGKDVELRCDPISGHTALYWYRQSLGQGLEFLIYFQGNSAPDKSGLPSDRFSAERTGGSVSTLTIQRTQQEDSAVYLCASSPRGGGYGYTFGSGTRLTVV.

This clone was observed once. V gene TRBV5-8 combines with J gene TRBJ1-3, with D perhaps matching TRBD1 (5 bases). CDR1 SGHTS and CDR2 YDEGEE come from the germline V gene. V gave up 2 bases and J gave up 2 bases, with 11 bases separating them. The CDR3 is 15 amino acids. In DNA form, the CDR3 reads TGTGCCAGCAGCTTCGGACGGGACCCTGGAAACACCATATATTTT. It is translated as CASSFGRDPGNTIYF.

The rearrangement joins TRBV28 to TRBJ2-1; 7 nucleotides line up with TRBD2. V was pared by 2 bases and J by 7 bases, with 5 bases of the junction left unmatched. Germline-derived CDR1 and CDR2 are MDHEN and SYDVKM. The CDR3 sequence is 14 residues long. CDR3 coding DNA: TGTGCCAGCAGTTTAGTGGGAGGGAATAATGAGCAGTTCTTC. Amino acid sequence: CASSLVGGNNEQFF.

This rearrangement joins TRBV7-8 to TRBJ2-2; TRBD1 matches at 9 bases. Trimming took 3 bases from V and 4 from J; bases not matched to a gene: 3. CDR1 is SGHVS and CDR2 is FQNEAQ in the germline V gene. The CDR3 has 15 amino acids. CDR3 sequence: CASSLGTGLTGELFF. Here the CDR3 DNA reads TGTGCCAGCAGCTTGGGGACAGGGCTCACCGGGGAGCTGTTTTTT. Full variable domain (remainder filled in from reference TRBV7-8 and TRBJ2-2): GAGVSQSPRYKVAKRGQDVALRCDPISGHVSLFWYQQALGQGPEFLTYFQNEAQLDKSGLPSDRFFAERPEGSVSTLKIQRTQQEDSAVYLCASSLGTGLTGELFFGEGSRLTVL.

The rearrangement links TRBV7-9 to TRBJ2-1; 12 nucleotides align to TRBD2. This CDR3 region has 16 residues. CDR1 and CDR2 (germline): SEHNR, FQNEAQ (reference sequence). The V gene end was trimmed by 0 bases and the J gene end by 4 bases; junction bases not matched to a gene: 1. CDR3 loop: CASSLALAGGYNEQFF. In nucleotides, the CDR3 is TGTGCCAGCAGCTTAGCACTAGCGGGAGGATACAATGAGCAGTTCTTC. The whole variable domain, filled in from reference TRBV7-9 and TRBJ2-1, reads DTGVSQNPRHKITKRGQNVTFRCDPISEHNRLYWYRQTLGQGPEFLTYFQNEAQLEKSRLLSDRFSAERPKGSFSTLEIQRTEQGDSAMYLCASSLALAGGYNEQFFGPGTRLTVL.

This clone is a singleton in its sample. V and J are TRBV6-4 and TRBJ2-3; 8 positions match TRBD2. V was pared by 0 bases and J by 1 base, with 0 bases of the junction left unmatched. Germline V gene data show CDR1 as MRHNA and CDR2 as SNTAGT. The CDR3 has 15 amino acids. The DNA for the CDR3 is TGTGCCAGCAGTGACTCGCGGGGGGGCACAGATACGCAGTATTTT. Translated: CASSDSRGGTDTQYF.

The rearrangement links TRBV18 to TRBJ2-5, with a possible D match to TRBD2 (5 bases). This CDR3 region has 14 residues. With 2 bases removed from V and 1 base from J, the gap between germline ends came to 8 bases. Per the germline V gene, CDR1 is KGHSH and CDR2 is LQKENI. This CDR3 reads CASSPGLSQETQYF. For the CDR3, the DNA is TGTGCCAGCTCACCAGGACTTTCCCAAGAGACCCAGTACTTC.

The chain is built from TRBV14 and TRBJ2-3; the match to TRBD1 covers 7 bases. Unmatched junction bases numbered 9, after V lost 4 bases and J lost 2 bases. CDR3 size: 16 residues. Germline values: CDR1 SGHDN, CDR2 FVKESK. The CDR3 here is CASSPRDRGYTDTQYF. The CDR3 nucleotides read TGTGCCAGCAGCCCCCGGGACAGAGGCTACACAGATACGCAGTATTTT.